This T cell receptor (beta chain) appears in the sequencing data of a study of T cell repertoires in ileal Crohn's disease. Study-wide results and caveats: Compared with CD4 T cells, sorted CD8 cells carried more expanded clones.

Documented time point: neoterminal ileum biopsy at postoperative endoscopy, about 6 months after surgery. This clone was detected a few times. Its antigen remains unidentified. Sequencing used immunoSEQ multiplex PCR; TCRdb keeps in-frame clones, though not all of them. Of 15,000 to 20,000 clones listed, around 70% are singletons. CDR1 and CDR2 (germline): SNHLY, FYNNEI. With V trimmed by 5 bases and J by 8 bases, 7 bases remained unmatched. This CDR3 is 13 amino acids long. The chain employs TRBV2 and TRBJ1-2; 8 bases fit TRBD1. Specimen: ileal tissue. The TCR sequence derives from an adult with Crohn's disease. This CDR3 reads CASSIGQGRGYTF. The DNA for the CDR3 is TGTGCCAGCAGTATAGGACAGGGAAGAGGCTACACCTTC.